One and the same sample provided the 4 T cell receptor beta chains below, sequenced in a study of OX40 agonist ivuxolimab in advanced cancers. Here immunoSEQ multiplex PCR was the method, and the copy in TCRdb shows in-frame clones only, minus some. This sample has about 41,000 clones, with 80% to 90% found just once. The specimen was CD4+ or CD8+ T cells sorted from blood, collected in a trial of the OX40 agonist ivuxolimab. These receptor sequences come from an adult with an advanced solid tumor such as melanoma, head and neck, liver or kidney cancer.

V is TRBV4-3 and J is TRBJ2-1; TRBD2 agrees at 8 bases. This CDR3 has 17 amino acids. CDR1 is LGHNA, CDR2 YSLEER, per germline. V trimming: 0 bases; J trimming: 0 bases; junction bases outside the gene matches: 4. The CDR3 here is CASSQDLSGSSYNEQFF. CDR3 DNA: TGCGCCAGCAGCCAAGATCTAAGCGGGAGCTCCTACAATGAGCAGTTCTTC.

This sequence joins TRBV28 and TRBJ2-7; D is unclear. The CDR3 spans 15 residues. The germline V and J ends were trimmed by 2 bases and 0 bases, with 11 bases remaining between them. Germline V gene lookup returns CDR1 MDHEN and CDR2 SYDVKM. The CDR3 region is CASSLPGSSSYEQYF. CDR3 in DNA: TGTGCCAGCAGTTTACCCGGGTCCAGCTCCTACGAGCAGTACTTC.

J is TRBJ2-7 and V is TRBV14, with D possibly TRBD2 on 5 matching bases. Germline CDR1 is SGHDN and CDR2 is FVKESK. This CDR3 spans 16 amino acids. V was trimmed by 3 bases and J by 5 bases, leaving 20 bases between them. The CDR3 loop reads CASSQVRSSLRDEQYF. The CDR3 DNA reads as TGTGCCAGCAGCCAGGTTCGTTCTAGCCTTCGGGACGAGCAGTACTTC.

The chain combines TRBV10-3 with TRBJ2-7, with 7 bases matching TRBD1. Germline V CDR1 and CDR2: ENHRY, SYGVKD. CDR3 length: 14 amino acids. Germline trimming cut 4 bases from V and 3 bases from J; bases unmatched to any gene: 6. CDR3: CAISGRDRLYEQYF. Here the CDR3 DNA reads TGTGCCATCAGTGGCCGGGACAGACTCTACGAGCAGTACTTC.